The rows below give T cell receptor beta chains drawn from one sample of a study of STAT5B mutations in CD4+ large granular lymphocyte leukemia. Profiled with immunoSEQ multiplex PCR; TCRdb holds only in-frame clones, not every one. The sample lists 45,000 to 50,000 clones; approximately 84% were seen once. The specimen sequenced was CD4+ T cells from blood buffy coats. Every receptor here comes from a human donor in good health. Both conserved end residues are part of each CDR3. The order of the fields is D gene, V gene, CDR3 length, J gene, clone size, CDR3 protein, CDR3 DNA. D genes are given only for firm matches. Clone sizes are given selectively: once, few, many, or a class where the clone is expanded.

TRBD1	TRBV19	15	TRBJ2-3	NA	CASSIEGQGADTQYF	TGTGCCAGTAGTATCGAGGGACAGGGGGCAGATACGCAGTATTTT
NA	TRBV30	12	TRBJ2-3	NA	CAWSVGADTQYF	TGTGCCTGGAGTGTGGGTGCAGATACGCAGTATTTT
NA	TRBV5-1	14	TRBJ2-3	NA	CASSLDPQGYTQYF	TGCGCCAGCAGCTTGGATCCACAGGGTTATACGCAGTATTTT
NA	TRBV11-2	18	TRBJ2-2	NA	CASSYPEFRGVNTGELFF	TGTGCCAGCAGCTACCCGGAATTCCGGGGCGTGAACACCGGGGAGCTGTTTTTT
NA	TRBV10-2	12	TRBJ2-5	NA	CASSNYQETQYF	TGCGCCAGCAGTAACTACCAAGAGACCCAGTACTTC
NA	TRBV7-9	12	TRBJ1-2	NA	CASSFSGDGYTF	TGTGCCAGCAGCTTTTCAGGGGACGGCTACACCTTC
TRBD2	TRBV9	16	TRBJ2-1	NA	CASSVGPSGVLGEQFF	TGTGCCAGCAGCGTAGGACCTAGCGGGGTCCTGGGTGAGCAGTTCTTC
TRBD1	TRBV11-2	14	TRBJ1-2	NA	CASSLDRGTGGYTF	TGTGCCAGCAGCTTAGACAGGGGGACTGGTGGCTACACCTTC
TRBD2	TRBV10-1	14	TRBJ2-1	NA	CASAPGGSYNEQFF	TGCGCCAGCGCCCCGGGGGGTTCCTACAATGAGCAGTTCTTC
NA	TRBV5-5	12	TRBJ1-6	NA	CASSFGAPPLHF	TGTGCCAGCAGCTTCGGGGCCCCACCCCTCCACTTT
NA	TRBV9	15	TRBJ2-3	NA	CASSVGFAQTDTQYF	TGTGCCAGCAGCGTAGGTTTTGCTCAGACAGATACGCAGTATTTT
TRBD1	TRBV7-2	14	TRBJ1-2	once	CASRNRDSNYGYTF	TGTGCCAGCAGGAATCGGGACAGTAACTATGGCTACACCTTC
TRBD1	TRBV19	13	TRBJ1-5	few	CASDRVGGQPQHF	TGTGCCAGTGACAGGGTCGGCGGGCAGCCCCAGCATTTT
NA	TRBV11-3	15	TRBJ2-3	NA	CASSLGGFRTDTQYF	TGTGCCAGCAGCTTAGGGGGGTTCCGCACAGATACGCAGTATTTT